This is a list of T cell receptor beta chains from one sample in a study of graft-versus-host responses after intestinal transplantation. Clones were sequenced by immunoSEQ multiplex PCR, and TCRdb holds only the in-frame ones, with some missing. Of about 110,000 clones in the sample, about 87% were seen once. What these receptors recognize is not known. The sequencing used unstimulated CD4+ T cells sorted from spleen or lymph node cells, collected before transplant. These receptors came from a human donor who was the organ donor for an intestinal transplant. Each CDR3 is given with its conserved first and last residue. A D gene is named only where the DNA matches it firmly. A clone size is listed for some rows: how often the clone was seen (once, few, many), or a class if it is expanded.

j_call | clone_size | d_call | v_call | cdr3_aa | cdr3_nt
TRBJ2-6 | few | TRBD1 | TRBV6-6 | CASSSSTGSGANVLTF | TGTGCCAGCAGTTCATCGACAGGGTCGGGGGCCAACGTCCTGACTTTC
TRBJ2-1 | NA | NA | TRBV5-8 | CASVRRDEQFF | TGTGCCAGCGTCCGTAGGGATGAGCAGTTCTTC
TRBJ2-5 | NA | NA | TRBV5-1 | CASSLGQGRGETQYF | TGCGCCAGCAGCTTGGGACAGGGGAGGGGAGAGACCCAGTACTTC
TRBJ2-7 | NA | TRBD2 | TRBV7-3 | CASSLTSGYEQYF | TGTGCCAGCAGCTTGACTAGCGGCTACGAGCAGTACTTC
TRBJ2-1 | few | NA | TRBV7-3 | CASSNAANEQFF | TGTGCCAGCAGCAACGCGGCGAATGAGCAGTTCTTC
TRBJ1-2 | NA | NA | TRBV10-3 | CAISDTESDYGYTF | TGTGCCATCAGCGACACAGAGTCAGACTATGGCTACACCTTC
TRBJ1-1 | NA | NA | TRBV7-3 | CASSTQGHPNTEAFF | TGTGCCAGCAGCACACAGGGACACCCGAACACTGAAGCTTTCTTT
TRBJ2-1 | once | NA | TRBV7-3 | CASSLTPNNEQFF | TGTGCCAGCAGCTTAACGCCCAACAATGAGCAGTTCTTC
TRBJ2-7 | NA | NA | TRBV29-1 | CSGTGWEQYF | TGCAGCGGGACCGGGTGGGAGCAGTACTTC
TRBJ1-2 | NA | NA | TRBV6-1 | CASSDKLHYGYTF | TGTGCCAGCAGTGATAAATTACACTATGGCTACACCTTC
TRBJ2-2 | NA | NA | TRBV7-9 | CASSPRTGELFF | TGTGCCAGCAGCCCGCGCACCGGGGAGCTGTTTTTT
TRBJ1-5 | NA | TRBD1 | TRBV19 | CASSPRDRGRGGNQPQHF | TGTGCCAGTAGCCCCCGGGACAGGGGGCGCGGTGGCAATCAGCCCCAGCATTTT
TRBJ2-3 | NA | TRBD1 | TRBV5-6 | CASSLGPPGTGTDTQYF | TGTGCCAGCAGCTTGGGCCCACCCGGGACAGGGACAGATACGCAGTATTTT
TRBJ1-1 | NA | NA | TRBV4-1 | CASSARPSPGAQAFF | TGCGCCAGCAGCGCGCGGCCATCACCGGGGGCCCAAGCTTTCTTT
TRBJ2-1 | NA | TRBD2 | TRBV6-1 | CASRALAVRYNEQFF | TGTGCCAGCAGGGCCCTAGCGGTAAGATACAATGAGCAGTTCTTC
TRBJ1-4 | NA | NA | TRBV5-5 | CASSLGTTNEKLFF | TGTGCCAGCAGCTTAGGGACAACTAATGAAAAACTGTTTTTT
TRBJ2-2 | NA | TRBD2 | TRBV5-1 | CASSTGLAGNTGELFF | TGCGCCAGCAGCACGGGACTAGCGGGGAACACCGGGGAGCTGTTTTTT
TRBJ2-1 | NA | TRBD1 | TRBV6-6 | CASRGQELYNEQFF | TGTGCCAGCAGGGGACAGGAACTATACAATGAGCAGTTCTTC
TRBJ1-5 | NA | NA | TRBV21-1 | CASSPKGREAPVKPKNQPQHF | TGTGCCAGCAGCCCAAAAGGACGAGAGGCCCCGGTGAAGCCAAAGAATCAGCCCCAGCATTTT
TRBJ2-7 | NA | TRBD1 | TRBV15 | CATSREGRGQGQYEQYF | TGTGCCACCAGCAGAGAGGGTAGGGGACAGGGACAGTACGAGCAGTACTTC
TRBJ2-2 | once | TRBD2 | TRBV7-2 | CASSLFGTSKAGELFF | TGTGCCAGCAGCTTATTTGGGACTAGCAAGGCCGGGGAGCTGTTTTTT
TRBJ1-5 | few | NA | TRBV11-3 | CASSQQGRQPQHF | TGTGCCAGCAGCCAACAGGGTCGGCAGCCCCAGCATTTT
TRBJ2-7 | NA | NA | TRBV7-2 | CASSLAGLSYEQYF | TGTGCCAGCAGCTTAGCGGGGCTCTCCTACGAGCAGTACTTC
TRBJ1-6 | once | NA | TRBV7-9 | CASSEGGRSPLHF | TGTGCCAGCAGCGAGGGGGGGCGTTCACCCCTCCACTTT
TRBJ2-7 | NA | TRBD1 | TRBV5-5 | CASSRKTGSGEQYF | TGTGCCAGCAGCCGTAAGACAGGGTCGGGCGAGCAGTACTTC
TRBJ1-2 | few | NA | TRBV6-5 | CASSYSSANYGYTF | TGTGCCAGCAGTTACTCGTCCGCAAACTATGGCTACACCTTC
TRBJ2-2 | NA | TRBD2 | TRBV7-2 | CASNTLAGGSTGELFF | TGTGCCAGCAACACTTTGGCGGGAGGGAGCACCGGGGAGCTGTTTTTT